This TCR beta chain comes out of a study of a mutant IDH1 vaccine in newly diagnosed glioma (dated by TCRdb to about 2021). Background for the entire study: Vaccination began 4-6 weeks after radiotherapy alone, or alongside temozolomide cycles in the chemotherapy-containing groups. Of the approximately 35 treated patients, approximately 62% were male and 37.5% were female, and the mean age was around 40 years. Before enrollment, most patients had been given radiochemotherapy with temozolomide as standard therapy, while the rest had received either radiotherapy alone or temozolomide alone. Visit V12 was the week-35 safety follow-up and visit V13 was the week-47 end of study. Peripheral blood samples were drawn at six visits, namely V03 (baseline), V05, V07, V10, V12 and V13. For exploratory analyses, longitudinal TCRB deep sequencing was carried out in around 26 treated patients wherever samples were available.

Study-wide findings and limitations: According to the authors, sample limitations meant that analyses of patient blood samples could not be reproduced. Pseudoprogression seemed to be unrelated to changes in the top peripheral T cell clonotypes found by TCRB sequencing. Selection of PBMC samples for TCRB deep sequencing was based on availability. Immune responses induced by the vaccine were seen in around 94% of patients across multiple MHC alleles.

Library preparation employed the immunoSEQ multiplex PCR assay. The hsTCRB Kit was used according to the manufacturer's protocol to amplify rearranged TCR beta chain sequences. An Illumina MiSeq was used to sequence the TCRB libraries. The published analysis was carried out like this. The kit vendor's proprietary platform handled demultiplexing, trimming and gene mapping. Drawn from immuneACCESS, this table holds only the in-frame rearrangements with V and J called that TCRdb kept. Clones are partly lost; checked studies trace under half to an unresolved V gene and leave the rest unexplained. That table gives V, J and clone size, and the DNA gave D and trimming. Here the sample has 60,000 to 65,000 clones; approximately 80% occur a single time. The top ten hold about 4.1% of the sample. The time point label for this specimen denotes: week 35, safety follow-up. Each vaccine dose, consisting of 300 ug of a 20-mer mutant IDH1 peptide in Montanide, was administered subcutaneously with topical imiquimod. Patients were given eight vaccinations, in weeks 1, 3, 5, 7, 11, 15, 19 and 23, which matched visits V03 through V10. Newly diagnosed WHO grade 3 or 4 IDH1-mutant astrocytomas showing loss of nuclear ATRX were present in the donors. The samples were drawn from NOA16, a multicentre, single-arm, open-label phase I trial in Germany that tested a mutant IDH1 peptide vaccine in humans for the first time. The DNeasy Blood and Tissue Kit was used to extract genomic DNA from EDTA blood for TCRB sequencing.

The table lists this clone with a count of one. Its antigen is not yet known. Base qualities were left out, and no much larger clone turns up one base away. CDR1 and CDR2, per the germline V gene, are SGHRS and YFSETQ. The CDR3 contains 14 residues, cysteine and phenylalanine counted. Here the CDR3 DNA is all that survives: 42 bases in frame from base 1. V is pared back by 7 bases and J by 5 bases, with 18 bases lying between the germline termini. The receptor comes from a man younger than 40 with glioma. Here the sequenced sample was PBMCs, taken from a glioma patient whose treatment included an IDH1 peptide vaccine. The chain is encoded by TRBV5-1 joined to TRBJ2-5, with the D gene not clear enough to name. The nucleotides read TGCGCCAGCCGCGTCTATCTTAGCAGCGAGACCCAGTACTTC. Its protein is CASRVYLSSETQYF.